This record concerns one T cell receptor beta chain sequence. Germline CDR1 and CDR2: SGHKS and YYEKEE (reference sequence). J gave up 4 bases and V 6 bases, and 4 bases lay outside the gene matches. The CDR3 has 13 residues. This sample was taken from a study of blood T cell repertoires in COVID-19. The wider study: The cDNA or gDNA used as material had been derived from T cells, B-cell-depleted T cells, or PBMCs.

As processed by the authors: Estimates of nucleated cell counts were drawn from the amplification of reference gene primers. Generated by immunoSEQ multiplex PCR, the TCRdb table keeps only in-frame clones and is missing some. The DNA was the basis for D and trimming; V, J and clone size are from that table. The sample records fewer than 300,000 clones, 85% being singletons. The chain recombines TRBV5-5 with TRBJ1-2; TRBD1 matches at 9 bases. This receptor was taken from a human donor in a cohort sampled during active COVID-19. Material for sequencing was peripheral blood. CDR3 loop: CASTSGQGYGYTF. As DNA, the CDR3 is TGTGCCAGCACCTCGGGACAGGGCTATGGCTACACCTTC. Filled out from reference TRBV5-5 and TRBJ1-2, the complete variable domain reads DAGVTQSPTHLIKTRGQQVTLRCSPISGHKSVSWYQQVLGQGPQFIFQYYEKEERGRGNFPDRFSARQFPNYSSELNVNALLLGDSALYLCASTSGQGYGYTFGSGTRLTVV.